This record covers a single TCR beta chain. The sample belongs to a study of blood T cell repertoires in COVID-19. Study-level background: The origin of the acute and convalescent COVID-19 samples was the United States, Italy and Spain. Sources were T cells, B-cell-depleted T cells, or PBMCs; the material itself was cDNA or gDNA.

Under the authors' procedure: Cell counts per sample came from amplifying reference gene primers. Measured with immunoSEQ multiplex PCR; TCRdb has only the in-frame clones, and not every one. Clone size and the V and J calls come from that table; the DNA yielded D and trimming. The data show 100,000 to 150,000 clones, approximately 90% seen once. The CDR3 consists of 15 residues. V shed 3 bases and J shed 2 bases, with 10 bases lying between them. The V gene's germline CDR1 is KGHDR and CDR2 SFDVKD. The receptor comes from a human donor in a cohort sampled during active COVID-19. The sample comprised peripheral blood. This chain joins TRBV24-1 and TRBJ1-5, with D maybe TRBD1 (6 bases). CDR3 sequence reads: CATSDPRQGNQPQHF. The CDR3 region has the DNA TGTGCCACCAGTGATCCCCGACAGGGCAATCAGCCCCAGCATTTT.